These 17 T cell receptor beta chains came from one sample sequenced in a study of T cells after yellow fever vaccination. Each CDR3 protein gets one entry after TCRdb re-called the 5' RACE reads with MiXCR. The repertoire includes 300,000 or so distinct CDR3 sequences, 6.8% of them detected once, and about a sixth sits in the top ten. This material consisted of PBMCs, taken approximately 40 days after the first yellow fever vaccination. The receptor set was obtained from a man between 18 and 35 years old who received the YFV17D yellow fever vaccine.

In its sample, this clonotype was seen a few times. The chain has TRBV20-1 and TRBJ2-1, with 10 bases fitting TRBD2. Trimming cost V 2 bases and J 0 bases; bases outside gene matches: 13. Germline V CDR1 and CDR2: DFQATT, SNEGSKA (reference sequence). The CDR3 covers 19 residues. The CDR3 reads CSARQTQAGGLSSYNEQFF. The CDR3 DNA follows: TGCAGTGCTAGACAGACCCAAGCGGGGGGGTTAAGCTCCTACAATGAGCAGTTCTTC.

This clonotype was observed many times. CDR3 bases: TGTGCCAGCAGCCAGGCTAGCGGGGGGCGGGGAGAGACCCAGTACTTC. Residues: CASSQASGGRGETQYF. The V gene is TRBV4-2, the J gene TRBJ2-5; 11 nucleotides match TRBD2. Germline CDR1 reads LGHNA; CDR2 reads YNFKEQ. The trim removed 3 bases at V and 4 bases at J, leaving 7 bases unmatched. The CDR3 has 16 residues.

This sequence joins TRBV5-1 and TRBJ2-2, with D perhaps TRBD2 (5 bases). The CDR3 spans 13 residues. In germline, CDR1 is SGHRS, CDR2 YFSETQ. V was pared by 6 bases and J by 6 bases, with 12 bases between. This CDR3 reads CASNGLLAGELFF. The CDR3 DNA follows: TGCGCCAGCAATGGACTCCTGGCCGGGGAGCTGTTTTTT.

This clonotype was seen a few times. This chain uses TRBV6-2 or TRBV6-3 with TRBJ2-3, with TRBD2 matching 8 bases. CDR1 MNHEY and CDR2 SVGEGT come from the germline V gene. This CDR3 comprises 20 residues. V dropped 2 bases and J dropped 2; count of bases not matched to a gene: 18. The DNA for the CDR3 is TGTGCCAGCAGTTACATCCAACGCGGGGGGATCCTAAGGGACACAGATACGCAGTATTTT. Encoded protein: CASSYIQRGGILRDTDTQYF.

This clonotype showed up just a few times. The chain uses TRBV5-4 and TRBJ2-5; D is possibly TRBD2 (6 bases). The CDR3 has 15 amino acids. Germline loops: CDR1 SGHNT, CDR2 YYREEE (reference sequence). V was trimmed by 3 bases and J by 7 bases, leaving 19 bases between them. The CDR3 reads CASSWGVAAPRTQYF. CDR3 DNA sequence: TGTGCCAGCAGCTGGGGGGTAGCGGCTCCCAGGACCCAGTACTTC.

There are many counts of this clonotype. The rearrangement links TRBV16 to TRBJ1-5; D remains unclear. The CDR3 is 15 residues long. Germline V gene sequence: CDR1 KGHSY, CDR2 FQNENV. V lost 1 base and J lost 2, with 9 bases in between. CDR3 bases: TGTGCCAGCAGCCAATTTTTTGGAGGCAATCAGCCCCAGCATTTT. Translation gives CASSQFFGGNQPQHF.

This clonotype was counted ten times or more. V gene TRBV7-2 combines with J gene TRBJ2-7, with TRBD1 matching 8 bases. The CDR3 is 14 amino acids. The germline V gene encodes CDR1 SGHTA and CDR2 FQGNSA. J lost 5 bases, V lost 5 bases, and 8 bases had no gene match. In nucleotides, the CDR3 is TGTGCCAGCAGCCCTCGACAGGGGTTGAACGAGCAGTACTTC. Translation gives CASSPRQGLNEQYF.

This clonotype was recorded a few times. The CDR3 DNA reads TGTGCCAGCTCGCCCGGACGGGACGAGCAGTACGTC. Translation: CASSPGRDEQYV. The gene calls are TRBV18 and TRBJ2-7; D not resolved. The length of the CDR3 is 12 residues. V dropped 6 bases and J dropped 5 bases, with 11 bases sitting between them. CDR1 is KGHSH, CDR2 LQKENI, per germline.

This clonotype was recorded many times. This sequence joins TRBV5-1 and TRBJ2-3; D gene uncertain. V was shortened by 3 bases and J by 4 bases, with 6 bases between the two germline ends. CDR1 is SGHRS, CDR2 YFSETQ, per germline. The CDR3 sequence is 12 residues long. CDR3 protein: CASSSDADTQYF. The CDR3, as DNA: TGCGCCAGCAGCTCGGACGCAGATACGCAGTATTTT.

This clonotype was recorded a few times. The gene calls are TRBV12-3 or TRBV12-4 and TRBJ1-1; a weak D match, TRBD1 (6 bases). V was trimmed by 2 bases and J by 9 bases, leaving 10 bases between them. The CDR3 loop spans 12 amino acids. CDR3 DNA sequence: TGTGCCAGCAGTTTAATGCAGGGGCAAGCTTTCTTT. As protein: CASSLMQGQAFF.

This clonotype turned up a few times. The chain combines TRBV27 with TRBJ2-7, with D perhaps matching TRBD1 (6 bases). V was shortened by 1 base and J by 5 bases, with 12 bases between the two germline ends. Germline V CDR1 and CDR2: MNHEY, SMNVEV (reference sequence). The CDR3 has 14 residues. CDR3 in DNA: TGTGCCAGCAGTTTATTAGGGGGAGAGGACGAGCAGTACTTC. Translated: CASSLLGGEDEQYF.

This clonotype has more than one count but fewer than ten. The genes are TRBV18 and TRBJ2-1; D may be TRBD1 or TRBD2 (6 bases each). The CDR3 consists of 17 residues. In germline, CDR1 is KGHSH, CDR2 LQKENI. The V end was cut by 2 bases, the J end by 1 base, with 15 bases between. The CDR3 loop reads CASSPGSGGRSYNEQFF. CDR3 DNA sequence: TGTGCCAGCTCACCAGGGTCCGGGGGCAGGTCCTACAATGAGCAGTTCTTC. Drawing the rest from reference TRBV18 and TRBJ2-1, the complete variable domain is NAGVMQNPRHLVRRRGQEARLRCSPMKGHSHVYWYRQLPEEGLKFMVYLQKENIIDESGMPKERFSAEFPKEGPSILRIQQVVRGDSAAYFCASSPGSGGRSYNEQFFGPGTRLTVL.

This chain uses TRBV11-2 with TRBJ2-3; maybe TRBD2 (6 bases). This CDR3 spans 16 amino acids. The V gene's germline CDR1 is SGHAT and CDR2 FQNNGV. V dropped 4 bases and J dropped 1 base, with 15 bases sitting between them. The CDR3 DNA is TGTGCCAGCAGCTGGGGACCAGGCGGGGGCACAGATACGCAGTATTTT. Its protein product is CASSWGPGGGTDTQYF. Full variable domain (rest looked up from reference TRBV11-2 and TRBJ2-3): EAGVAQSPRYKIIEKRQSVAFWCNPISGHATLYWYQQILGQGPKLLIQFQNNGVVDDSQLPKDRFSAERLKGVDSTLKIQPAKLEDSAVYLCASSWGPGGGTDTQYFGPGTRLTVL.

The rearrangement uses TRBV6-6 and TRBJ1-2; no definite D call. The CDR3 sequence is 13 residues long. The V gene's germline CDR1 is MNHNY and CDR2 SVGAGI (reference sequence). V gave up 5 bases and J gave up 2 bases, with 9 bases separating them. CDR3 protein: CASSIDGNYGYTF. CDR3 coding DNA: TGTGCCAGCAGTATTGACGGAAACTATGGCTACACCTTC.

The CDR3 sequence: CASSLGTGGAETQYF. The DNA of the CDR3 is TGTGCCAGCAGCCTAGGGACAGGGGGCGCTGAGACCCAGTACTTC. This rearrangement joins TRBV9 to TRBJ2-5; 12 positions agree with TRBD1. V gave up 4 bases and J gave up 5 bases; unmatched junction bases: 6. This CDR3 region has 15 residues. CDR1 SGDLS and CDR2 YYNGEE come from the germline V gene. Full variable domain (outside the CDR3, taken from reference TRBV9 and TRBJ2-5): DSGVTQTPKHLITATGQRVTLRCSPRSGDLSVYWYQQSLDQGLQFLIQYYNGEERAKGNILERFSAQQFPDLHSELNLSSLELGDSALYFCASSLGTGGAETQYFGPGTRLLVL.

This clonotype was counted at least ten times. This chain connects TRBV7-2 to TRBJ2-4, with D uncertain. Per germline, CDR1 SGHTA and CDR2 FQGNSA. The V end was cut by 0 bases, the J end by 0 bases, with 6 bases between. CDR3 length equals 15 residues. CDR3 bases: TGTGCCAGCAGCTTAGCGAGGACAGCCAAAAACATTCAGTACTTC. Encoded protein: CASSLARTAKNIQYF.

This chain connects TRBV7-2 to TRBJ2-1, with D perhaps matching TRBD1 or TRBD2 (5 bases each). The CDR3 spans 15 residues. CDR1 is SGHTA and CDR2 is FQGNSA in the germline V gene. V was shortened by 1 base and J by 7 bases, with 14 bases between the two germline ends. CDR3 sequence reads: CASSLGLGTLNEQFF. Written as DNA, the CDR3 is TGTGCCAGCAGCTTAGGCCTGGGGACCTTGAATGAGCAGTTCTTC. Full variable domain (missing parts from reference TRBV7-2 and TRBJ2-1): GAGVSQSPSNKVTEKGKDVELRCDPISGHTALYWYRQSLGQGLEFLIYFQGNSAPDKSGLPSDRFSAERTGGSVSTLTIQRTQQEDSAVYLCASSLGLGTLNEQFFGPGTRLTVL.